This T cell receptor beta chain was observed in a study of blood T cell repertoires in COVID-19. Overall study context: T cells, B-cell-depleted T cells, or PBMCs provided the cDNA or gDNA that served as material.

Which cohort a participant joined came from the clinical history participants gave. Symptom resolution, clearance, or two negative PCRs marked the recovered donors of Cohort 3. CDR3 length: 15 residues. In germline, CDR1 is MNHEY, CDR2 SVGAGI. V lost 1 base, J lost 5 bases, and 6 bases stayed unmatched. Original methodology: Reference gene primers were amplified, and this amplification served to estimate nucleated cell counts. TCRdb's table, derived via immunoSEQ multiplex PCR, lists solely in-frame clones and lacks some. D and trimming were read from the DNA, whereas the V and J calls and clone size are those reported in that table. The table lists about 250,000 clones, about 89% of them singletons.

The sequenced sample consisted of PBMCs or T cells enriched from blood (not recorded which). This receptor was taken from a man aged 35-49 years who had recovered from COVID-19. This chain links TRBV6-5 with TRBJ2-7; 9 bases map to TRBD2. CDR3 bases: TGTGCCAGCAGTTACTACCCTAGCGGGAAGAACGAGCAGTACTTC. Protein sequence: CASSYYPSGKNEQYF.